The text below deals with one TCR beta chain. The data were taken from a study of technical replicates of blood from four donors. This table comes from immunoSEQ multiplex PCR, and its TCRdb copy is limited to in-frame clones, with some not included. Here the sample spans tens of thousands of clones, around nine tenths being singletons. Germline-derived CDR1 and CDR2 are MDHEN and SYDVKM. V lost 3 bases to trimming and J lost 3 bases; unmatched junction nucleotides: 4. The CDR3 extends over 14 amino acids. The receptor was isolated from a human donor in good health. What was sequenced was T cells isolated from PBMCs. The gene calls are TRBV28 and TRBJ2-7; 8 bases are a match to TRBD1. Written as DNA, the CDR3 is TGTGCCAGCAGTTTGACAGGGGCTATCTACGAGCAGTACTTC. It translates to CASSLTGAIYEQYF.